This T cell receptor (beta chain) was profiled in a study of blood T cell repertoires in COVID-19. Study information: Samples representing acute and convalescent COVID-19 were sourced from the United States, Italy and Spain.

The CDR3 consists of 17 residues. From germline, CDR1 is KGHSH and CDR2 LQKENI. V lost 4 bases and J 0 bases, leaving 16 bases between the germline ends. Libraries were prepared by immunoSEQ multiplex PCR; TCRdb keeps only in-frame clonotypes and omits some of them. This table has approximately 270,000 clones, approximately 90% appearing once. The clonotype was recovered from a human donor in a cohort exposed to, infected with or recovered from COVID-19 (not recorded which). The donor label of this sample is uncertain. Sequencing was done on a sample of PBMCs or T cells enriched from blood (not recorded which). The V gene is TRBV18, the J gene TRBJ1-3, with D perhaps matching TRBD1 (5 bases). CDR3 amino acids: CASSQPGGESSGNTIYF. In DNA, the CDR3 is TGTGCCAGCTCACAACCGGGAGGGGAGTCCTCTGGAAACACCATATATTTT. The full variable domain, its missing parts supplied by reference TRBV18 and TRBJ1-3, is NAGVMQNPRHLVRRRGQEARLRCSPMKGHSHVYWYRQLPEEGLKFMVYLQKENIIDESGMPKERFSAEFPKEGPSILRIQQVVRGDSAAYFCASSQPGGESSGNTIYFGEGSWLTVV.